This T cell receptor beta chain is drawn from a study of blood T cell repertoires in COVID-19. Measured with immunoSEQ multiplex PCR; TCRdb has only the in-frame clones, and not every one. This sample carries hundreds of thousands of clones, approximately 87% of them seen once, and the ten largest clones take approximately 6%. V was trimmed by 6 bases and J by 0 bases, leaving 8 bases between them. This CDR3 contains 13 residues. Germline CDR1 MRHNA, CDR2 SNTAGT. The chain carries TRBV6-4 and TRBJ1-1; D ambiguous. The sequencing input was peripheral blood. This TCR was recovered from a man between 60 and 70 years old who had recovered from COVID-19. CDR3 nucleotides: TGTGCCAGCAGGCCCACTATGAACACTGAAGCTTTCTTT. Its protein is CASRPTMNTEAFF.